The following is a T cell receptor beta chain sequence with its context. The germline V gene has CDR1 SGHTA and CDR2 FQGNSA. The CDR3 sequence is 13 residues long. V was cut by 3 bases and J by 8 bases, with 13 bases left in between. Assay used: immunoSEQ multiplex PCR; TCRdb lists only in-frame clones, some missing. Found here are almost 400,000 clones, about 87% of them singletons; the top ten hold under 3%. This sample stems from a study of blood T cell repertoires in COVID-19. Study-level information: Some COVID-19 samples were acute and others convalescent; all came from the United States, Italy and Spain.

The source of this sequence is a woman aged 55-70 years with COVID-19, enrolled during active disease. The specimen sequenced was peripheral blood. The chain carries TRBV7-2 and TRBJ1-2; a possible D gene is TRBD1 (6 bases). Written as DNA, the CDR3 is TGTGCCAGCAGCTTCTGGACAGTCGAAGGCTACACCTTC. Protein sequence: CASSFWTVEGYTF.